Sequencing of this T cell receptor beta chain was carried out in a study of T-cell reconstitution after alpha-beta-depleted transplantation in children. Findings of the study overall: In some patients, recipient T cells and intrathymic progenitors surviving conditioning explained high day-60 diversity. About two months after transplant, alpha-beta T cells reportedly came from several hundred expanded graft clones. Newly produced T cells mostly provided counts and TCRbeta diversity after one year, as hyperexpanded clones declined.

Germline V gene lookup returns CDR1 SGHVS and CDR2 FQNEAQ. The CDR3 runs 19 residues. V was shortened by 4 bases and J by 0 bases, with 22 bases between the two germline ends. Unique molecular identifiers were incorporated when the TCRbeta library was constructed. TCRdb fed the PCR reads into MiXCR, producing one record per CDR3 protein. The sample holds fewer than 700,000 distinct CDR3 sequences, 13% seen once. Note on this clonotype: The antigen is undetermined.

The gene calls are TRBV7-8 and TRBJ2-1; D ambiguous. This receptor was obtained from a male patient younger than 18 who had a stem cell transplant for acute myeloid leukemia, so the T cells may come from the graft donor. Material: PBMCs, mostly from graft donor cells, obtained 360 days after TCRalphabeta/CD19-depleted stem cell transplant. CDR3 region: CASSSPGLAIPSSYNEQFF. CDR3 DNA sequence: TGTGCCAGCAGCTCGCCGGGCCTTGCGATCCCGAGCTCCTACAATGAGCAGTTCTTC.